The present TCR beta chain was sequenced within a study of cytomegalovirus exposure and HLA in healthy donors. Worth noting for this clone: At one boundary the junction diverges from the germline segment, which might be a read error.

PCR employed 60 Vbeta and 13 Jbeta primers. Clones were read by immunoSEQ multiplex PCR, and TCRdb kept only the in-frame ones, dropping some. The table records about 160,000 clones, roughly four fifths of them present only once. From germline, CDR1 is SNHLY and CDR2 FYNNEI. CDR3 length: 14 amino acids. The chain employs TRBV2 and TRBJ1-2; no firm D call. The sequenced sample was PBMCs. This TCR came from a woman in her late teens or twenties in good health and CMV-seronegative. CDR3 loop: CASRRGLTNYGYTF. CDR3 bases: TGTGCCAGCAGAAGAGGACTTACTAACTATGGTTACACCTTC.